A single sample gave rise to the 30 T cell receptor beta chains below, sequenced in a study of vaccination effects on CD4 cells after COVID-19. Only in-frame clones appear in the TCRdb table, and some are missing; sequencing was by immunoSEQ multiplex PCR. Among approximately 30,000 clones listed, 75% to 85% were seen once. Their antigens are not known. Within the ViraFEST assay, antigen-specific CD4+ T cells underwent expansion with viral peptide pools prior to sequencing. Following culture for around 9 days, CD4+ T cells were isolated. Previously uninfected by SARS-CoV-2, the vaccine recipients also showed negative nucleocapsid antibodies. The sequencing used CD4+ T cells from PBMCs cultured with SARS-CoV-2 spike peptides, collected before COVID-19 vaccination. The source is a human donor who received a COVID-19 vaccine.

The genes are TRBV28 and TRBJ1-3, with a tentative D call TRBD1 (6 bases). Trimming removed 4 bases at V and 0 bases at J, with 13 bases between. The CDR3 has 16 amino acids. The V gene's germline CDR1 is MDHEN and CDR2 SYDVKM. In nucleotides, the CDR3 is TGTGCCAGCAGTTCCCCCCCAGGGGCCTCTGGAAACACCATATATTTT. As protein: CASSSPPGASGNTIYF.

This chain uses TRBV2 with TRBJ2-1, with 7 nucleotides matching TRBD2. J was trimmed by 0 bases and V by 4 bases; bases with no gene match: 12. The CDR3 consists of 18 residues. From germline, CDR1 is SNHLY and CDR2 FYNNEI. For the CDR3, the DNA is TGTGCCAGCAGTGTTTCGCGGGAGTTGCTTCCCTCCTACAATGAGCAGTTCTTC. Translating it yields CASSVSRELLPSYNEQFF.

This clone came up a few times. The chain carries TRBV29-1 and TRBJ1-5; D perhaps matches TRBD1 (5 bases). The V end was cut by 6 bases, the J end by 3 bases, with 12 bases between. The CDR3 sequence is 13 residues long. Germline V CDR1 and CDR2: SQVTM, ANQGSEA. In DNA, the CDR3 is TGCAGCGTGATGTGGGGGTACAATCAGCCCCAGCATTTT. Amino acids: CSVMWGYNQPQHF.

The V gene is TRBV5-1, the J gene TRBJ2-3; D is perhaps TRBD1 (6 bases). In germline, CDR1 is SGHRS, CDR2 YFSETQ. CDR3 length: 14 residues. Between the trimmed V and J ends, which lost 2 bases and 4 bases, there was a span of 11 bases. CDR3 residues: CASSLGGNADTQYF. The CDR3 nucleotides are TGCGCCAGCAGCTTAGGGGGTAACGCAGATACGCAGTATTTT.

The V and J genes are TRBV5-1 and TRBJ2-3; tentatively, D is TRBD2 (5 bases). Trimming cost V 0 bases and J 1 base, with 12 bases left between them. The germline V gene encodes CDR1 SGHRS and CDR2 YFSETQ. This CDR3 contains 16 residues. The chain's CDR3 is CASSLVGRAGTDTQYF. In DNA form, the CDR3 reads TGCGCCAGCAGCTTGGTCGGGCGGGCGGGCACAGATACGCAGTATTTT.

This clone was seen a few times. The chain joins TRBV3-1 (or the pseudogene TRBV3-2) to TRBJ2-5; 8 nucleotides line up with TRBD2. Trimming at V came to 11 bases and at J to 4 bases, leaving 9 bases not matched to a gene. Germline V gene lookup returns CDR1 LGHDT and CDR2 YNNKEL (reference sequence). This CDR3 has 13 amino acids. CDR3 residues: CAVRGGSGETQYF. The CDR3 DNA sequence: TGTGCCGTCCGCGGGGGGTCGGGAGAGACCCAGTACTTC.

The chain employs TRBV9 and TRBJ2-2, with D tentatively TRBD1 (8 bases). Trimming shortened V by 3 bases and J by 2 bases, and 14 bases separated the two germline ends. This CDR3 comprises 16 residues. Germline V gene lookup returns CDR1 SGDLS and CDR2 YYNGEE. CDR3 protein: CASSGYRGGNTGELFF. CDR3 coding DNA: TGTGCCAGCAGCGGCTACAGGGGGGGAAACACCGGGGAGCTGTTTTTT.

This chain links TRBV28 with TRBJ1-2, with D possibly being TRBD1 (6 bases). V lost 6 bases, J lost 8 bases, and 22 bases lay in between. This CDR3 spans 15 amino acids. Germline V gene data show CDR1 as MDHEN and CDR2 as SYDVKM. CDR3 nucleotides: TGTGCCAGCAGCCCTCCAAGCGGGGGCCGGGGGGGCTACACCTTC. Amino acid sequence: CASSPPSGGRGGYTF.

This clone came up a few times. The rearrangement links TRBV15 to TRBJ1-5, with a weak D call TRBD1 (6 bases). Germline V gene sequence: CDR1 LNHNV, CDR2 YYDKDF (reference sequence). The V end was cut by 6 bases, the J end by 6 bases, with 9 bases between. There are 12 residues in the CDR3. The CDR3 loop reads CATSHRAQPQHF. The CDR3 DNA sequence: TGTGCCACCAGTCACAGGGCTCAGCCCCAGCATTTT.

The chain employs TRBV19 and TRBJ2-3; 7 bases are shared with TRBD1. With 8 bases clipped from V and 3 bases from J, the junction kept 14 bases outside the gene matches. The length of the CDR3 is 16 residues. Germline CDR1 is LNHDA and CDR2 is SQIVND (reference sequence). The CDR3 spells CASQTRWTGATDTQYF. The CDR3 bases are TGTGCCAGTCAGACTCGATGGACAGGAGCGACAGATACGCAGTATTTT.

This clone is medium-sized (0.01 to 0.1%) in the sample. The chain joins TRBV25-1 to TRBJ2-3; 12 nucleotides align to TRBD2. After removal of 2 bases from V and 4 bases from J, the junction contained 10 bases not matched to a gene. The length of the CDR3 is 18 residues. Germline lookup yields CDR1 MGHDK and CDR2 SYGVNS. In DNA, the CDR3 is TGTGCCAGCAGTGAACCTAGCGGGGGGGCCTCCGGAGCAGATACGCAGTATTTT. Protein product: CASSEPSGGASGADTQYF. Using reference TRBV25-1 and TRBJ2-3 for the parts outside the CDR3, the full variable domain is EADIYQTPRYLVIGTGKKITLECSQTMGHDKMYWYQQDPGMELHLIHYSYGVNSTEKGDLSSESTVSRIRTEHFPLTLESARPSHTSQYLCASSEPSGGASGADTQYFGPGTRLTVL.

This chain links TRBV28 with TRBJ1-2; possibly TRBD1 for D (6 bases). Trimming removed 1 base at V and 8 bases at J, with 8 bases between. CDR3 size: 12 residues. From germline, CDR1 is MDHEN and CDR2 SYDVKM. The CDR3 reads CASSLLGGGYTF. For the CDR3, the DNA is TGTGCCAGCAGTTTATTAGGGGGGGGCTACACCTTC.

This rearrangement joins TRBV27 to TRBJ1-3; D uncertain. Trimming left V 8 bases short and J 0 bases short, with 14 bases between. This CDR3 region has 15 residues. CDR1 and CDR2 (germline): MNHEY, SMNVEV (reference sequence). CDR3 DNA: TGTGCCAGCCGCCGACTAGGAAGCTCTGGAAACACCATATATTTT. Amino acid sequence: CASRRLGSSGNTIYF.

V gene TRBV3-1 (or the pseudogene TRBV3-2) combines with J gene TRBJ1-6, with 9 bases fitting TRBD1. The J segment lost 7 bases and the V segment lost 11 bases, leaving 6 bases of the junction unmatched. The germline V gene encodes CDR1 LGHDT and CDR2 YNNKEL (reference sequence). The CDR3 consists of 13 residues. CDR3 in amino acids: CASTGQGNSPLHF. The CDR3 DNA follows: TGTGCCTCAACGGGACAGGGAAATTCACCCCTCCACTTT.

V usage is TRBV19 and J usage is TRBJ1-5, with D unresolved. The germline V and J ends were trimmed by 2 bases and 9 bases, with 11 bases remaining between them. The CDR3 is 13 residues long. The germline gives CDR1 LNHDA, CDR2 SQIVND (reference sequence). CDR3 protein: CASSIRALGPQHF. CDR3 DNA sequence: TGTGCCAGTAGTATAAGGGCATTAGGGCCCCAGCATTTT.

The chain is built from TRBV19 and TRBJ2-2; D uncertain. Germline V lookup: CDR1 LNHDA, CDR2 SQIVND (reference sequence). The germline V and J ends were trimmed by 3 bases and 4 bases, with 9 bases remaining between them. The CDR3 has 14 residues. DNA for the CDR3: TGTGCCAGTAGTATCGACGTTGGCACCGGGGAGCTGTTTTTT. Residues: CASSIDVGTGELFF.

The rearrangement joins TRBV7-2 to TRBJ1-6; D ambiguous. The CDR3 extends over 12 amino acids. Germline V gene data show CDR1 as SGHTA and CDR2 as FQGNSA. With 5 bases removed from V and 10 bases from J, the gap between germline ends came to 9 bases. The CDR3 sequence is CASSHRGSPLHF. In DNA, the CDR3 is TGTGCCAGCAGCCACCGGGGATCACCCCTCCACTTT. Filled out from reference TRBV7-2 and TRBJ1-6, the complete variable domain reads GAGVSQSPSNKVTEKGKDVELRCDPISGHTALYWYRQSLGQGLEFLIYFQGNSAPDKSGLPSDRFSAERTGGSVSTLTIQRTQQEDSAVYLCASSHRGSPLHFGNGTRLTVT.

The chain employs TRBV27 and TRBJ1-1, with D possibly being TRBD1 (5 bases). The CDR3 totals 13 residues. V was shortened by 5 bases and J by 5 bases, with 12 bases between the two germline ends. CDR1 is MNHEY, CDR2 SMNVEV, per germline (reference sequence). The CDR3 nucleotides read TGTGCCAGCAGTCAAGACAGCAGGACTGAAGCTTTCTTT. Its translation is CASSQDSRTEAFF.

This chain uses TRBV28 with TRBJ1-1, with 7 bases that match TRBD1. Per the germline V gene, CDR1 is MDHEN and CDR2 is SYDVKM. The length of the CDR3 is 13 residues. The junction had 7 bases not matched to a gene; V was cut back by 7 bases and J by 5 bases. The DNA for the CDR3 is TGTGCCAGCAAGGGACAGCCGCTTACTGAAGCTTTCTTT. Its protein product is CASKGQPLTEAFF. Looking up the rest from reference TRBV28 and TRBJ1-1 gives the full variable domain: DVKVTQSSRYLVKRTGEKVFLECVQDMDHENMFWYRQDPGLGLRLIYFSYDVKMKEKGDIPEGYSVSREKKERFSLILESASTNQTSMYLCASKGQPLTEAFFGQGTRLTVV.

This clone was counted once. The V and J genes are TRBV4-1 and TRBJ2-3; no clear D. CDR1 MGHRA and CDR2 YSYEKL come from the germline V gene. There are 14 residues in the CDR3. V lost 1 base and J lost 0, with 5 bases in between. The CDR3 spells CASSQAPSTDTQYF. CDR3 nucleotides: TGCGCCAGCAGCCAAGCCCCTAGCACAGATACGCAGTATTTT.

The chain employs TRBV5-1 and TRBJ1-6; 7 positions agree with TRBD1. The CDR3 runs 17 residues. J was trimmed by 8 bases and V by 2 bases; bases with no gene match: 13. Germline values: CDR1 SGHRS, CDR2 YFSETQ. CDR3 in amino acids: CASSLQGSARGDSPLHF. The CDR3 DNA follows: TGCGCCAGCAGCTTACAGGGGTCCGCTCGGGGGGATTCACCCCTCCACTTT.

The chain employs TRBV9 and TRBJ2-7; TRBD2 agrees at 8 bases. Germline V gene lookup returns CDR1 SGDLS and CDR2 YYNGEE. This CDR3 is 14 amino acids long. With V trimmed by 4 bases and J by 3 bases, 6 bases remained unmatched. CDR3 loop: CASSTTSGGYEQYF. The CDR3 DNA reads as TGTGCCAGCAGCACAACTAGCGGAGGCTACGAGCAGTACTTC.

The rearrangement joins TRBV30 to TRBJ1-1; 8 bases map to TRBD1. V was pared by 7 bases and J by 4 bases, with 5 bases of the junction left unmatched. The CDR3 sequence is 12 residues long. Germline V gene lookup returns CDR1 GTSNPN and CDR2 SVGIG (reference sequence). This chain's CDR3 is CASTGVPTEAFF. CDR3 DNA: TGTGCCTCGACAGGGGTGCCCACTGAAGCTTTCTTT.

The CDR3 reads CASSLDRPNYGYTF. The CDR3 coding sequence is TGCGCCAGCAGCTTGGACAGGCCTAACTATGGCTACACCTTC. V gene TRBV5-1 combines with J gene TRBJ1-2; maybe TRBD1 (5 bases). The CDR3 is made up of 14 amino acids. V lost 0 bases to trimming and J lost 0 bases, with 6 bases between them. The V gene's germline CDR1 is SGHRS and CDR2 YFSETQ.

The chain combines TRBV23-1 with TRBJ1-1; no definite D call. TRBV23-1 is flagged as an ORF with uncertain function. The V and J ends lost 3 bases and 8 bases respectively, with 4 bases between them. The CDR3 is 10 amino acids. CDR3: CASSHDEAFF. CDR3 DNA: TGCGCCAGCAGTCACGACGAAGCTTTCTTT.

The chain links TRBV7-9 to TRBJ2-7, with D uncertain. Germline lookup yields CDR1 SEHNR and CDR2 FQNEAQ (reference sequence). Trimming left V 5 bases short and J 4 bases short, with 6 bases between. The CDR3 spans 11 residues. Here the CDR3 DNA reads TGTGCCAGCAGCCCTCTTTACGAGCAGTACTTC. It encodes CASSPLYEQYF.

The chain links TRBV28 to TRBJ1-5; D perhaps matches TRBD1 (6 bases). The CDR3 spans 16 residues. CDR1 and CDR2 (germline): MDHEN, SYDVKM. Trimming shortened V by 9 bases and J by 3 bases, and 21 bases separated the two germline ends. The CDR3 coding sequence is TGTGCCAGAATCCTACGGAGGCAGGGGAACAATCAGCCCCAGCATTTT. It yields the protein CARILRRQGNNQPQHF.

V usage is TRBV7-9 and J usage is TRBJ1-2; TRBD1 might be the D (5 bases). The CDR3 consists of 13 residues. Trimming left V 1 base short and J 8 bases short, with 11 bases between. In germline, CDR1 is SEHNR, CDR2 FQNEAQ (reference sequence). The DNA for the CDR3 is TGTGCCAGCAGCTTAGAAGGTTGGGGGGGCTACACCTTC. This codes for CASSLEGWGGYTF. The full variable domain, in which reference TRBV7-9 and TRBJ1-2 provide the parts outside the CDR3, is DTGVSQNPRHKITKRGQNVTFRCDPISEHNRLYWYRQTLGQGPEFLTYFQNEAQLEKSRLLSDRFSAERPKGSFSTLEIQRTEQGDSAMYLCASSLEGWGGYTFGSGTRLTVV.

This sequence joins TRBV6-5 and TRBJ2-1; no clear D gene. CDR3 length: 14 amino acids. CDR1 and CDR2 (germline): MNHEY, SVGAGI. The V and J ends lost 6 bases and 5 bases respectively, with 14 bases between them. The CDR3 DNA is TGTGCCAGCAGCCGCAGTCGGCTAAACAATGAGCAGTTCTTC. It translates to CASSRSRLNNEQFF.

V is TRBV28 and J is TRBJ1-5; D not resolved. Germline CDR1 MDHEN, CDR2 SYDVKM. The CDR3 runs 12 residues. V lost 6 bases and J lost 9, with 12 bases in between. This CDR3 reads CASSPPGWPQHF. The DNA for the CDR3 is TGTGCCAGCAGCCCTCCGGGGTGGCCCCAGCATTTT.